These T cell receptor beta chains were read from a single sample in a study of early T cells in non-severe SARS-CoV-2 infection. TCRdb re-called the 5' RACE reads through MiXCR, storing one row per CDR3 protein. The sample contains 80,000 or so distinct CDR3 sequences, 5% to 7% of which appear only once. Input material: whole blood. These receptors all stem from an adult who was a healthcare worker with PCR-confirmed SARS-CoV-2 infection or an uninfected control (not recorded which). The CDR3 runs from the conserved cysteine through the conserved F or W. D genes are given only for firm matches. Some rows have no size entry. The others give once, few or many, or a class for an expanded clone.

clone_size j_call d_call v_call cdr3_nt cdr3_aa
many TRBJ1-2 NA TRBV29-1 TGCAGCGTCCCGGGGACGGGAGACTATGGCTACACCTTC CSVPGTGDYGYTF
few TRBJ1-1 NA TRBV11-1 TGTGCCAGCAGCCTAAGACAGGCCTCTGAAGCTTTCTTT CASSLRQASEAFF
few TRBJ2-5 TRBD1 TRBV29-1 TGCAGCGTTGGGGGCCCCCAAGCTATAACAGGGGGTGAGACCCAGTACTTC CSVGGPQAITGGETQYF
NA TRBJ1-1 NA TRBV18 TGTGCCAGCTCACCCCGGGGAGGGGACAACACTGAAGCTTTCTTT CASSPRGGDNTEAFF
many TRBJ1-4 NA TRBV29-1 TGCAGCGTTGGAGGTCCCGACAATGAAAAACTGTTTTTT CSVGGPDNEKLFF
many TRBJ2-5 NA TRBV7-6 TGTGCCAGCAGCTTAGGGATTATAGAGACCCAGTACTTC CASSLGIIETQYF
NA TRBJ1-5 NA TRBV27 TGTGCCAGCAGCCTACTCCAAGGGAGCAATCAGCCCCAGCATTTT CASSLLQGSNQPQHF
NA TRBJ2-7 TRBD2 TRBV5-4 TGTGCCAGCAGCCCAAGACTAGCGGGAGGCTACGAGCAGTACTTC CASSPRLAGGYEQYF
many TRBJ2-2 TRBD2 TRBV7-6 TGTGCCAGCAGCTTAGGTTCGGGGGGGACATCCACCGGGGAGCTGTTTTTT CASSLGSGGTSTGELFF
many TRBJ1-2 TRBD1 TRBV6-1 TGTGCCACCGACCGGACAGGCGGCTACACCTTC CATDRTGGYTF
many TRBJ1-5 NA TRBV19 TGTGCCAGTAATTTTGGCCGGACTCAGCCCCAGCATTTT CASNFGRTQPQHF